The clone carrying this T cell receptor (beta chain) was recorded at least ten times. Its antigen is still unknown. Criteria for exclusion of patients were uncontrolled infection, other autoimmune disease, pregnancy or lactation. Out of 10 ml of fresh peripheral blood came the PBMCs. Regions amplified from RNA transcripts were the TCR beta CDR3 regions. HTBI primers were the set used in a first-round RT-PCR of the TCR CDR3. TCRdb fed the multiplex PCR reads into MiXCR, producing one record per CDR3 protein. The sample contains more than 500,000 distinct CDR3 sequences, roughly 16% of which appear only once. The sample belongs to a study of T cells in Graves' hyperthyroidism and ophthalmopathy. Study outcomes and limitations: From stable hyperthyroidism, ophthalmopathy was separated by a 13 V-J model. Expanded thyroid clonotypes (above 0.001) were mostly also found in blood.

Sequencing was performed on blood. The TCR comes from a woman in her twenties or thirties with Graves' hyperthyroidism.

The CDR3: CASPRTGGPPEAFF. The DNA for the CDR3 is TGTGCCAGCCCTAGGACGGGCGGACCCCCTGAAGCTTTCTTT. The chain couples TRBV6-1 to TRBJ1-1, with D unclear. Germline V CDR1 and CDR2: MNHNS, SASEGT. The CDR3 has 14 amino acids. V was clipped by 8 bases and J by 6 bases, with 19 bases between them.